Listed below are T cell receptor beta chains from one sample, sequenced in a study of Graves' ophthalmopathy and Graves' hyperthyroidism. Each CDR3 protein gets one entry after TCRdb re-called the multiplex PCR reads with MiXCR. The sample lists about 390,000 distinct CDR3 sequences; 15% were seen once. Sequencing input: peripheral blood. These receptors all come from a woman under 30 with stable Graves' hyperthyroidism. The CDR3 runs from the conserved cysteine through the conserved F or W. Fields, in order: J gene, V gene, D gene, clone size, CDR3 DNA, CDR3 protein. D genes are given only for firm matches. The size entry is marked missing in some rows and otherwise reads once, few, many or a size class.

TRBJ1-1 TRBV29-1 NA many TGCAGCGCCTACAGGTTTGGTGGCACTGAAGCTTTCTTT CSAYRFGGTEAFF
TRBJ1-5 TRBV18 NA many TGTGCCAGCTCACCGGAACAGGATCAGCCCCAGCATTTT CASSPEQDQPQHF
TRBJ1-3 TRBV10-3 NA many TGTGCCATCAGTGGGGGACCCGGGACCGGTCTGGGTTGGACCATATATTTT CAISGGPGTGLGWTIYF
TRBJ2-7 TRBV6-2/TRBV6-3 TRBD2 many TGTGCCAGCAGCAAACAGCGGGGGTCCTACGAGCAGTACTTC CASSKQRGSYEQYF
TRBJ2-4 TRBV11-2 NA few TGTGCCAGCAGCTACGGACTTCCGTGGACCAAAAACATTAAGTACTTC CASSYGLPWTKNIKYF
TRBJ2-6 TRBV6-2/TRBV6-3 NA many TGTGCCAGCAATAGGGCTGGGGCCAACGTCCTGACTTTC CASNRAGANVLTF
TRBJ2-4 TRBV25-1 NA NA TGTGCCAGCAGTGAATCGGAGGGGTGGGACATTAAGTACTTC CASSESEGWDIKYF
TRBJ2-7 TRBV28 TRBD1 NA TGTGCCAGCACCACCTCTCCGGGGACAGGGGTTTCCTACGAGCAGTACTTC CASTTSPGTGVSYEQYF
TRBJ1-2 TRBV28 TRBD1 NA TGTGCCAGCAGTTTCCGGGACAGGGGCGGCTATGGCTACACCTTC CASSFRDRGGYGYTF
TRBJ1-2 TRBV11-2 NA NA TGTGCCAGCAGCCCCTCGGGAGGGGGGGGGTATGGCTACACCTTC CASSPSGGGGYGYTF
TRBJ1-2 TRBV7-9 NA many TGTGCCAGCAGCGACTCTAACTATGGCTACACCTTC CASSDSNYGYTF
TRBJ2-7 TRBV5-1 NA many TGCGCCAGCAGCTTGGGGGCGGCGTTCGAGCAGTACTTC CASSLGAAFEQYF
TRBJ2-2 TRBV5-1 TRBD2 NA TGCGCCAGCAGCGGGGCTAGCGGAAACACCGGGGAGCTGTTTTTT CASSGASGNTGELFF
TRBJ1-5 TRBV7-8 NA NA TGTGCCAGCAGCTTAGGACGGGGGTCTAGCAATCAGCCCCAGCATTTT CASSLGRGSSNQPQHF
TRBJ1-1 TRBV12-3/TRBV12-4 NA many TGTGCCAGCACCCCCGGGGGCGGGGTGACTGAAGCTTTCTTT CASTPGGGVTEAFF
TRBJ2-7 TRBV6-5 NA many TGTGCCAGCACCCCGACAGCCGGCTACGAGCAGTACTTC CASTPTAGYEQYF
TRBJ2-7 TRBV11-2 TRBD1 many TGTGCCAGCAGCTTAGTGGACAGGTGGTACGAGCAGTACTTC CASSLVDRWYEQYF
TRBJ1-2 TRBV4-1 TRBD1 NA TGCGCCAGCAGCCACCGACAGGGAATGGTTGGGGGCTACACCTTC CASSHRQGMVGGYTF
TRBJ1-1 TRBV12-3/TRBV12-4 NA many TGTGCCAGCAGTCTTACAGAGATCAGCGAAGCTTTCTTT CASSLTEISEAFF
TRBJ1-6 TRBV6-5 NA many TGTGCCAGCAGTTACTCGGGACGGCTTAATTCACCCCTCCACTTT CASSYSGRLNSPLHF
TRBJ2-6 TRBV19 NA many TGTGCCAGTAGCGACCCTTGGGCCAACGTCCTGACTTTC CASSDPWANVLTF
TRBJ2-7 TRBV10-1 TRBD1 few TGCGCCAGATGGGACAGGGCAACCTACGAGCAGTACTTC CARWDRATYEQYF
TRBJ2-7 TRBV12-3/TRBV12-4 NA NA TGTGCCAGCAGTTTAATACAGGGAGACGAGCAGTACTTC CASSLIQGDEQYF
TRBJ2-7 TRBV15 TRBD2 many TGTGCCACCAGCAGAGTGGGAGGGTACCACGAGCAGTACTTC CATSRVGGYHEQYF
TRBJ1-1 TRBV19 NA many TGTGCCAGTAAGACGTTTCAGGGAAACACTGAAGCTTTCTTT CASKTFQGNTEAFF
TRBJ2-7 TRBV6-1 NA many TGTGCCAGCAGTGACCCGCTCTCCGACCCTTCCTACGAGCAGTACTTC CASSDPLSDPSYEQYF
TRBJ1-2 TRBV28 NA many TGTGCCAGCAGTTCCGGGAGGGGAAGGAACTATGGCTACACCTTC CASSSGRGRNYGYTF
TRBJ1-3 TRBV6-2/TRBV6-3 NA many TGTGCCAGCCGGGGATCGTCTGGAAACACCATATATTTT CASRGSSGNTIYF
TRBJ2-7 TRBV4-1 NA many TGCGCCAGCAGCCAAGATGGGCCAGAGGACGAGCAGTACTTC CASSQDGPEDEQYF
TRBJ2-3 TRBV19 NA NA TGTGCCAGTACCGAGGGTCTTCGGGACCAACCTTATTTT CASTEGLRDQPYF
TRBJ1-5 TRBV19 NA many TGTGCCAGTAGTACGACGACAGGACAGCATTTT CASSTTTGQHF
TRBJ1-2 TRBV29-1 NA many TGCATCGCACAGGGCGCCTATGGCTACACCTTC CIAQGAYGYTF
TRBJ1-6 TRBV11-2 NA many TGTGCCAGCCACGGGAGTTCAGGATCACCCCTCCACTTT CASHGSSGSPLHF
TRBJ2-2 TRBV20-1 NA few TGCAGTGCTAGAAGTGCAGGGAATCGGGACACCGGGGAGCTGTTTTTT CSARSAGNRDTGELFF
TRBJ1-1 TRBV12-3/TRBV12-4 TRBD1 NA TGTGCCAGCAGTTTGGGGGCAGGGGGCATCACTGAAGCTTTCTTT CASSLGAGGITEAFF
TRBJ2-6 TRBV18 NA NA TGTGCCAGCTCACCACCGCAGGGGCGGGGGGCCAACGTCCTGACTTTC CASSPPQGRGANVLTF
TRBJ1-1 TRBV7-2 NA few TGTGCCAGCAGCTTTTGGACGGCGAACACTGAAGCTTTCTTT CASSFWTANTEAFF
TRBJ2-5 TRBV9 TRBD1 many TGTGCCAGCAGCGTAGGCCCGTCGGTCACCGGGACAGGGGTCGGGGAGACCCAGTACTTC CASSVGPSVTGTGVGETQYF
TRBJ1-5 TRBV5-6 NA many TGTGCCAGCAGCTTGGATCCAGGAGGTCAGCCCCAGCATTTT CASSLDPGGQPQHF
TRBJ2-7 TRBV6-5 NA many TGTGCCAGCCTCAAAGGACCTGCGTACGAGCAGTACTTC CASLKGPAYEQYF
TRBJ2-7 TRBV4-2 NA many TGTGCCAGCAGCCAAGATTACACGTACGAGCAGTACTTC CASSQDYTYEQYF
TRBJ2-5 TRBV27 NA NA TGTGCCAGCAGTCAACGGTACCAAGAGACCCAGTACTTC CASSQRYQETQYF
TRBJ2-7 TRBV15 NA NA TGTGCCACCAGCAGGACCAACAGGGTCGAGCAGTACTTC CATSRTNRVEQYF
TRBJ2-7 TRBV9 NA many TGTGCCAGCAGCGTAGCTGGGACGAAGACCTACGAGCAGTACTTC CASSVAGTKTYEQYF
TRBJ2-6 TRBV6-6 NA many TGTGCCAGCAGTCCCCGGTTCGGACCGCAAATCTCTGGGGCCAACGTCCTGACTTTC CASSPRFGPQISGANVLTF
TRBJ1-6 TRBV29-1 NA many TGCATCGTCCTGGGAGGGGATTCACCCCTCCACTTT CIVLGGDSPLHF
TRBJ2-4 TRBV27 NA many TGTGCCAGCAGTTTCCTAGCCAAAAACATTAAGTACTTC CASSFLAKNIKYF
TRBJ2-7 TRBV5-1 TRBD1 NA TGCGCCAGCAGCTTTGGACAGGGAGGCTACGAGCAGTACTTC CASSFGQGGYEQYF
TRBJ1-2 TRBV25-1 NA many TGTGCCAGCAGAAGTTCATATGGCTACACCTTC CASRSSYGYTF